One sample yielded the 2 T cell receptor beta chains listed below, sequenced in a study of blood T cells in healthy people across ages. A sample-barcoded 5' primer and a J-beta primer mix were used in a second PCR of about 6 to 12 cycles. TCRdb re-called the 5' RACE reads with MiXCR, one entry per CDR3 protein. Among roughly 1,500,000 distinct CDR3 sequences listed, roughly 30% were seen once. The sample consisted of blood. These receptors all come from a woman aged 25 to 39 in good health.

The table lists this clonotype with a few counts. The V and J genes are TRBV27 and TRBJ2-7; D is perhaps TRBD1 or TRBD2 (5 bases each). The ends were cut back, 3 bases at V and 2 bases at J, with 17 bases in the middle. Germline-derived CDR1 and CDR2 are MNHEY and SMNVEV (reference sequence). The CDR3 loop spans 16 amino acids. CDR3 nucleotide sequence: TGTGCCAGCAGTTTTCAACCCGGGACCGCCACCTACGAGCAGTACTTC. The encoded protein is CASSFQPGTATYEQYF.

The rearrangement uses TRBV5-1 and TRBJ2-1, with TRBD2 identical over 11 bases. J lost 4 bases, V lost 0 bases, and 6 bases had no gene match. The CDR3 runs to 17 residues. Germline V gives CDR1 SGHRS, CDR2 YFSETQ. CDR3 amino acids: CASSLAVAGGPYNEQFF. DNA for the CDR3: TGCGCCAGCAGCTTGGCGGTAGCGGGAGGGCCGTACAATGAGCAGTTCTTC.